A selection of T cell receptor beta chains follows, all from one sample in a study of blood T cell repertoires in COVID-19. The data were produced by immunoSEQ multiplex PCR, yet TCRdb's version contains in-frame clones alone and is incomplete. The table has around 200,000 clones, 86% seen once. Sequencing was carried out using PBMCs or T cells enriched from blood (not recorded which). The receptors here all came from a young woman who had been exposed to COVID-19. CDR3s include the opening cysteine and the closing phenylalanine or tryptophan. The D gene is left open where the match is weak. Clone size is stated in some rows and not others, as once, few, many or a class when expanded.

j_call clone_size v_call d_call cdr3_nt cdr3_aa
TRBJ1-2 once TRBV5-6 TRBD1 TGTGCCAGCAGCTGGCAGGGGGGTGGCTACACCTTC CASSWQGGGYTF
TRBJ1-1 once TRBV25-1 - TGTGCCAGCAGTGACGGAGCTTTCTTT CASSDGAFF
TRBJ1-5 once TRBV19 TRBD1 TGTGCCAGTAGTATAGCCGGACAGGGGGCATGGCAGCCCCAGCATTTT CASSIAGQGAWQPQHF
TRBJ1-2 once TRBV10-2 - TGCGCCAGCCCCCGGACACCGAACTATGGCTACACCTTC CASPRTPNYGYTF
TRBJ2-7 - TRBV13 TRBD2 TGTGCCAGCAGCTTAAGGCTAGCGGGGAGTGAAGAGCAGTACTTC CASSLRLAGSEEQYF
TRBJ1-5 - TRBV2 TRBD1 TGTGCCAGCAGTTACTGGACAGGGGGCCCGATGAGGTATAGCAATCAGCCCCAGCATTTT CASSYWTGGPMRYSNQPQHF
TRBJ1-3 many TRBV4-1 - TGCGCCAGCAGCCAGGACGACAGGCAAGGAAACACCATATATTTT CASSQDDRQGNTIYF
TRBJ1-1 - TRBV3-1/TRBV3-2 - TGTGCCAGCACCGCAGCAGGGTCGAGGAACACTGAAGCTTTCTTT CASTAAGSRNTEAFF
TRBJ2-7 once TRBV2 - TGTGCCAGCAGTCCACAGGGATACGAGCAGTACTTC CASSPQGYEQYF
TRBJ2-7 - TRBV9 TRBD1 TGTGCCAGCAGCGTAGAGGGACAGGGCTACGAGCAGTACTTC CASSVEGQGYEQYF
TRBJ2-5 - TRBV6-5 TRBD1 TGTGCCAGCAGGGCAGGGGGAGAGACCCAGTACTTC CASRAGGETQYF
TRBJ2-1 once TRBV6-4 TRBD2 TGTGCCAGCAGTGAACTAGCGGGGGCCTACAATGAGCAGTTCTTC CASSELAGAYNEQFF
TRBJ1-1 - TRBV3-1/TRBV3-2 - TGTGCCAGCAGCCAAGTCGGGGGGACTGAAGCTTTCTTT CASSQVGGTEAFF
TRBJ2-3 - TRBV7-3 - TGTGCCAGCAGCTTAATTCCGGGGACAGATACGCAGTATTTT CASSLIPGTDTQYF
TRBJ1-5 - TRBV24-1 TRBD1 TGTGCCACCAGTGAGGGGACAGGGGTCGGCAATCAGCCCCAGCATTTT CATSEGTGVGNQPQHF
TRBJ2-7 - TRBV5-1 TRBD1 TGCGCCAGCAGCGCGGGGGACAGGGGGACCTACGAGCAGTACTTC CASSAGDRGTYEQYF